This T cell receptor (beta chain) was recovered during a study of technical replicates of blood from a few donors. Produced via immunoSEQ multiplex PCR; TCRdb's table is partial and in-frame only. Here the sample spans around 76,000 clones, roughly 92% being singletons. CDR1 MRHNA and CDR2 SNTAGT come from the germline V gene. V was trimmed by 7 bases and J by 2 bases, leaving 17 bases between them. This CDR3 is built from 15 residues. This sequence originates from a human donor in good health. This rearrangement joins TRBV6-4 to TRBJ1-1, with TRBD1 as a possible D gene (6 bases). Sequenced sample: T cells isolated from PBMCs. DNA of the CDR3: TGTGCCAGCACCCGGAACGGGGGGCGCAACACTGAAGCTTTCTTT. Translating it yields CASTRNGGRNTEAFF.